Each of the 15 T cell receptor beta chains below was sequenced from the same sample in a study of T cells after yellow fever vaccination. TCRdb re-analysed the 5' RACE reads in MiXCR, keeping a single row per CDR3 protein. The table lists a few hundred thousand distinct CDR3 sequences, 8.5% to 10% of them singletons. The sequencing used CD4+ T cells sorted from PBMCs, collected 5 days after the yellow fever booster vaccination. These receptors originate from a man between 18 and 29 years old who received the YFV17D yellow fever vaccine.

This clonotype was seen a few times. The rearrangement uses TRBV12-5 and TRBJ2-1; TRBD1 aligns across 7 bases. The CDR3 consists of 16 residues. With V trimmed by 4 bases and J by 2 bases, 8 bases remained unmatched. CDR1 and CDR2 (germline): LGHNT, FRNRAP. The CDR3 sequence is CASGSGGSLAYNEQFF. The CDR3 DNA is TGTGCTAGTGGTTCAGGGGGAAGTCTAGCCTACAATGAGCAGTTCTTC.

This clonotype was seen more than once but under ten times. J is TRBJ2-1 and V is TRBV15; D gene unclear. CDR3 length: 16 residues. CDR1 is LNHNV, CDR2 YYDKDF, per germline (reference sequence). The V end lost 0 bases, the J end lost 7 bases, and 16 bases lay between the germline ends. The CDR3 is CATSRDRAYSRNEQFF. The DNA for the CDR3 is TGTGCCACCAGCAGAGATCGGGCCTATTCTCGTAATGAGCAGTTCTTC.

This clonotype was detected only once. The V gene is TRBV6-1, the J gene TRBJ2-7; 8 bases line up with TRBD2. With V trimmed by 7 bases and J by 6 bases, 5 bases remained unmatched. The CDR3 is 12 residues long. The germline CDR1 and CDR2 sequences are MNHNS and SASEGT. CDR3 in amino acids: CASTPGGPEQYF. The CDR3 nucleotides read TGTGCCAGCACGCCGGGGGGGCCCGAGCAGTACTTC.

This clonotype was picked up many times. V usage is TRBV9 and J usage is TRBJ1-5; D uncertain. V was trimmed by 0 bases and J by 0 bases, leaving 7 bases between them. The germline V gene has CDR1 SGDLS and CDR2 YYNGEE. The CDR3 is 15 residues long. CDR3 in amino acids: CASSVEGNSNQPQHF. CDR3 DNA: TGTGCCAGCAGCGTAGAGGGAAATAGCAATCAGCCCCAGCATTTT.

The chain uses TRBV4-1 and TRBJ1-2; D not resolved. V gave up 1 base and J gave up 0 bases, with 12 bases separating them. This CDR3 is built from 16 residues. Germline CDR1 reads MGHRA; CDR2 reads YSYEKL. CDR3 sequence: CASSQGLTEANYGYTF. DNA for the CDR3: TGCGCCAGCAGCCAAGGCCTGACCGAAGCTAACTATGGCTACACCTTC.

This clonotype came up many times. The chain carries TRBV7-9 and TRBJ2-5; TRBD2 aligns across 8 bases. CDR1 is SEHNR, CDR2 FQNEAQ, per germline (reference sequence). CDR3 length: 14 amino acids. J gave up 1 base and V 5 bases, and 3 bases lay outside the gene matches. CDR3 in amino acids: CASSPGLAQETQYF. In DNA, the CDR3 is TGTGCCAGCAGCCCAGGACTAGCCCAAGAGACCCAGTACTTC.

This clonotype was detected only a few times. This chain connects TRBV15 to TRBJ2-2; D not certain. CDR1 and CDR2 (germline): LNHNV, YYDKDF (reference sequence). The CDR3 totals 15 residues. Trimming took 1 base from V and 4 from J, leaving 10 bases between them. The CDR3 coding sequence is TGTGCCACCAGCAGAGTCCAATGGGGCACCGGGGAGCTGTTTTTT. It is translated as CATSRVQWGTGELFF.

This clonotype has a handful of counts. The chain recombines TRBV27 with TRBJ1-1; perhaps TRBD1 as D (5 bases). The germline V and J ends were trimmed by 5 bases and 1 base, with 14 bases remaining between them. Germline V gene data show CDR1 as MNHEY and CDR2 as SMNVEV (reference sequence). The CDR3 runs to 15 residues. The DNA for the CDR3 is TGTGCCAGCAGTCCCCAGGGAGCGGGGAACACTGAAGCTTTCTTT. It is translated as CASSPQGAGNTEAFF.

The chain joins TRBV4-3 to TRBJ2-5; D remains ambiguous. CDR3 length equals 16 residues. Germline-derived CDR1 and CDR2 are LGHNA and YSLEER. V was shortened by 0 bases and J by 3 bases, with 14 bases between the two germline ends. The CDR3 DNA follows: TGCGCCAGCAGCCAAGATTCTCGATCCCGGGAAGAGACCCAGTACTTC. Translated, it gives CASSQDSRSREETQYF.

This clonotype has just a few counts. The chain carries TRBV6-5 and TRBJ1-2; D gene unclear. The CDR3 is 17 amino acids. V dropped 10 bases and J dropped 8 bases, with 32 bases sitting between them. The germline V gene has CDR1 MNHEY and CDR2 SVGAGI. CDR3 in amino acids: CATYSGYLDPVWFGYTF. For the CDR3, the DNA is TGTGCCACCTATTCCGGGTATCTCGATCCCGTTTGGTTCGGCTACACCTTC.

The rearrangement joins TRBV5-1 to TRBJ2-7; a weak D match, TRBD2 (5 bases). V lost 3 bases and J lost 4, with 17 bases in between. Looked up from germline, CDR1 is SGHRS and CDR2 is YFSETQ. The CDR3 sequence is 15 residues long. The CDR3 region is CASSSGVASLYEQYF. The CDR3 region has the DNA TGCGCCAGCAGCTCCGGGGTAGCCTCCTTGTACGAGCAGTACTTC.

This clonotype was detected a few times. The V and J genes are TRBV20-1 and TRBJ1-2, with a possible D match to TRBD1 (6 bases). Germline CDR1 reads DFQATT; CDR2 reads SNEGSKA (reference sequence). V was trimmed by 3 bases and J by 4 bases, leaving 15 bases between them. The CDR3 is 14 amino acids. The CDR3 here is CSASEEGVGYGYTF. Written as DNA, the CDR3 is TGCAGTGCTAGCGAGGAGGGGGTCGGCTATGGCTACACCTTC.

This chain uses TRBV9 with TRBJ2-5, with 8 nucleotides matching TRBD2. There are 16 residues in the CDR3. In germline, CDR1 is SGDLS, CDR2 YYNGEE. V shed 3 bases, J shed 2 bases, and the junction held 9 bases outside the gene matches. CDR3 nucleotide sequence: TGTGCCAGCAGCGCCCGGGGGGGCACAGTTCAAGAGACCCAGTACTTC. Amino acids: CASSARGGTVQETQYF.

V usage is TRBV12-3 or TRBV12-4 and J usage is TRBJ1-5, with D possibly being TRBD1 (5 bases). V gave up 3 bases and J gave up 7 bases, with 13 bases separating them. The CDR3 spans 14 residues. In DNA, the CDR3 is TGTGCCAGCAGTTTCTATACAGGTTCCCAGCCCCAGCATTTT. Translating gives CASSFYTGSQPQHF.

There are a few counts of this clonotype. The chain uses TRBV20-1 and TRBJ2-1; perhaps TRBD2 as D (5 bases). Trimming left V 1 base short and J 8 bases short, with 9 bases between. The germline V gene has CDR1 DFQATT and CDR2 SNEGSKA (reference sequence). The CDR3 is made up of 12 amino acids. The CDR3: CSARGGIDEQFF. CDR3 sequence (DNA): TGCAGTGCTAGAGGAGGGATAGATGAGCAGTTCTTC.